Below are 10 T cell receptor beta chains sequenced from a single sample in a study of shared clonotypes between healthy human individuals. Clones were read by immunoSEQ multiplex PCR, and TCRdb kept only the in-frame ones, dropping some. The table has hundreds of thousands of clones, roughly 79% seen once. Sample: PBMCs. These receptors came from a woman aged 40 to 55 in good health. Some clones in this sample may be carry-over from other donors' samples.

Details on this clone: The same CDR3 is also encoded by other DNA sequences in this sample. The chain recombines TRBV28 with TRBJ1-5; D is ambiguous. CDR3 length: 12 residues. In germline, CDR1 is MDHEN, CDR2 SYDVKM. The ends were cut back, 2 bases at V and 7 bases at J, with 6 bases in the middle. CDR3 protein: CASSLSGQPQHF. The DNA for the CDR3 is TGTGCCAGCAGTTTAAGTGGACAGCCCCAGCATTTT.

This clone was seen more than once but under ten times. CDR3 residues: CASSLDAIANEKLFF. Here the CDR3 DNA reads TGCGCCAGCAGCTTGGACGCGATAGCTAATGAAAAACTGTTTTTT. This chain uses TRBV5-1 with TRBJ1-4, with no clear D. V dropped 0 bases and J dropped 3 bases, with 9 bases sitting between them. Germline V CDR1 and CDR2: SGHRS, YFSETQ. The CDR3 length is 15 residues.

V gene TRBV10-1 combines with J gene TRBJ1-1; 10 bases are a match to TRBD1. J gave up 1 base and V 10 bases, and 3 bases lay outside the gene matches. Germline-derived CDR1 and CDR2 are WNHNN and SYGVQD (reference sequence). The CDR3 runs 13 residues. Here the CDR3 reads CATRQGANTEAFF. The CDR3 nucleotides read TGCGCCACCAGACAGGGGGCGAACACTGAAGCTTTCTTT.

The V and J genes are TRBV5-1 and TRBJ2-7; TRBD2 aligns across 11 bases. CDR3 length: 16 amino acids. CDR1 and CDR2 from the germline V gene are SGHRS and YFSETQ. V shed 2 bases, J shed 3 bases, and the junction held 7 bases outside the gene matches. This CDR3 reads CASSFTDGTSGYEQYF. The DNA for the CDR3 is TGCGCCAGCAGCTTTACAGATGGGACTAGCGGCTACGAGCAGTACTTC.

Only a few counts were recorded for this clone. The chain uses TRBV6-6 and TRBJ2-3; D perhaps matches TRBD2 (6 bases). Germline assignment: CDR1 MNHNY and CDR2 SVGAGI (reference sequence). The CDR3 consists of 15 residues. V was trimmed by 6 bases and J by 4 bases, leaving 17 bases between them. The DNA for the CDR3 is TGTGCCAGCAGGCAGACTAGGTTAGGTGCAGATACGCAGTATTTT. It yields the protein CASRQTRLGADTQYF.

To note about this clone: A read error may produce the germline difference seen at one junction end. The gene calls are TRBV5-6 and TRBJ1-3; D is undetermined. Germline loops: CDR1 SGHDT, CDR2 YYEEEE. This CDR3 has 13 residues. The CDR3 spells CASSPGSGNTIHF. The CDR3 DNA is TGTGCCAGCAGCCCCGGCTCTGGAAACACCATACATTTT.

This sequence joins TRBV28 and TRBJ2-2; D gene ambiguous. CDR1 and CDR2 from the germline V gene are MDHEN and SYDVKM. Trimming left V 2 bases short and J 1 base short, with 5 bases between. The CDR3 spans 14 residues. Here the CDR3 DNA reads TGTGCCAGCAGTTTAATAGTGAACACCGGGGAGCTGTTTTTT. It codes for CASSLIVNTGELFF.

The chain carries TRBV5-4 and TRBJ1-1; perhaps TRBD1 as D (6 bases). CDR1 SGHNT and CDR2 YYREEE come from the germline V gene (reference sequence). This CDR3 has 11 amino acids. V gave up 2 bases and J gave up 12 bases, with 11 bases separating them. CDR3 protein: CASSLQGVTFF. The CDR3 DNA reads as TGTGCCAGCAGCTTACAGGGTGTAACTTTCTTT.

This chain connects TRBV27 to TRBJ2-5, with 11 bases fitting TRBD2. The J segment lost 1 base and the V segment lost 6 bases, leaving 1 base of the junction unmatched. The germline gives CDR1 MNHEY, CDR2 SMNVEV (reference sequence). The CDR3 totals 14 residues. CDR3 sequence (DNA): TGTGCCAGCAGACTAGCGGGAGCCCAAGAGACCCAGTACTTC. Its protein is CASRLAGAQETQYF.

The V call is TRBV18, the J call TRBJ2-1; D call uncertain. Trimming stripped 3 bases from V and 0 bases from J, with 9 bases between. The CDR3 is 15 residues long. In germline, CDR1 is KGHSH, CDR2 LQKENI. The DNA for the CDR3 is TGTGCCAGCTCACCCGGGTCGCGCTCCTACAATGAGCAGTTCTTC. This codes for CASSPGSRSYNEQFF.